This TCR beta chain was identified in a study of shared clonotypes between healthy human individuals. Study information: The cohort had two women and a few men, ages 18 to 49.

With 2 bases removed from V and 3 bases from J, the gap between germline ends came to 14 bases. Per germline, CDR1 MNHEY and CDR2 SVGAGI. The CDR3 covers 15 residues. CD45RO-negative, CCR7-positively selected cells formed the naive CD8 fraction, excluding terminally differentiated effector memory CD45RA+ cells. Deep-level running was used for the assay. Replicate PCRs for sorted subsets used approximately 220 ng DNA; this equaled tens of thousands of T cell genomes. The data were produced by immunoSEQ multiplex PCR, yet TCRdb's version contains in-frame clones alone and is incomplete. Among nearly 600,000 clones listed, 95% to 96% were seen once.

The sequence derives from a woman in her thirties in good health. The specimen was naive CD8+ T cells sorted from blood. The chain uses TRBV6-5 and TRBJ2-7; possible D gene TRBD1, 5 bases. The DNA for the CDR3 is TGTGCCAGCAGTTACGGACAAGGGCTTCTCTACGAGCAGTACTTC. It codes for CASSYGQGLLYEQYF.